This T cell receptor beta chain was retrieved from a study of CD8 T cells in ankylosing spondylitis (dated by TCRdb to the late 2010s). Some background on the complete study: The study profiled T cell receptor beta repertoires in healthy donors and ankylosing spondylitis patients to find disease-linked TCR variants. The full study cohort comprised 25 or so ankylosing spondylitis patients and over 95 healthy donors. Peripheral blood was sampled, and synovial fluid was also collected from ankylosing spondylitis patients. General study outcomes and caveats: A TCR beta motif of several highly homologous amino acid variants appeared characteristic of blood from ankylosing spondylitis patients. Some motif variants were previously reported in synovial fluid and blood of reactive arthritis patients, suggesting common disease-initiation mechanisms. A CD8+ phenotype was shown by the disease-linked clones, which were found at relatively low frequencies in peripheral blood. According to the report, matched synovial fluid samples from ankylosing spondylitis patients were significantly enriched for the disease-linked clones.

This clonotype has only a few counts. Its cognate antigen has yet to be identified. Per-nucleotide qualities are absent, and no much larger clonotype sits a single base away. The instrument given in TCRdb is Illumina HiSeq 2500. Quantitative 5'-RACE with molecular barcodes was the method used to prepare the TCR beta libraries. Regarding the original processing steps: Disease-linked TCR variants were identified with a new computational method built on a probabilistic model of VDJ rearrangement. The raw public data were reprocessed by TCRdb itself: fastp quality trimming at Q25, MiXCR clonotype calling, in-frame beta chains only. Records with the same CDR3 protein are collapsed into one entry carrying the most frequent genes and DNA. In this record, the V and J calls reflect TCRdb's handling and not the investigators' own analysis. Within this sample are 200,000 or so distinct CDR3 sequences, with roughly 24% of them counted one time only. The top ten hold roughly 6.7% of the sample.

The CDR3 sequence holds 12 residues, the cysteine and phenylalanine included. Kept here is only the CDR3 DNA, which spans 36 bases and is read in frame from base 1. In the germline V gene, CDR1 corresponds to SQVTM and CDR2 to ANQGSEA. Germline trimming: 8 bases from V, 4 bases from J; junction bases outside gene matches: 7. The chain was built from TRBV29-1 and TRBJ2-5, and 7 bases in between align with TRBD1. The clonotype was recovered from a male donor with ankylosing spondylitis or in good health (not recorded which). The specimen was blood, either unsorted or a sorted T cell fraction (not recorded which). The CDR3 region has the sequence CSLQGCVETQYF. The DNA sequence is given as TGCAGCCTACAGGGGTGCGTAGAGACCCAGTACTTC.